This entry lists 2 T cell receptor beta chains sequenced from one sample in a study of cytomegalovirus exposure and HLA in healthy donors. Researchers ran the PCR with 60 Vbeta and 13 Jbeta primers. Sequencing was performed with immunoSEQ multiplex PCR; in TCRdb, only in-frame clones are kept and a portion is missing. The data contain tens of thousands of clones, under 85% of them singletons. The sequencing sample was made of PBMCs. The receptors shown here come from a man aged 50 to 59 in good health and CMV-seropositive.

This sequence joins TRBV29-1 and TRBJ2-1; TRBD2 matches at 8 bases. CDR3 length: 15 residues. V lost 4 bases to trimming and J lost 4 bases; unmatched junction nucleotides: 9. Germline V gene data show CDR1 as SQVTM and CDR2 as ANQGSEA. CDR3 nucleotides: TGCAGCGTTGTAGGGTCCAGCGGGGGATACAATGAGCAGTTCTTC. Its translation: CSVVGSSGGYNEQFF.

This clone was observed a few times. This chain connects TRBV7-3 to TRBJ2-7; a weak D match, TRBD2 (6 bases). V gave up 6 bases and J gave up 6 bases, with 12 bases separating them. The CDR3 runs 12 residues. The germline CDR1 and CDR2 sequences are SGHTA and FQGTGA. The CDR3 sequence: CASSQGLGEQYF. Written as DNA, the CDR3 is TGTGCCAGCAGTCAGGGACTGGGCGAGCAGTACTTC. Combining the CDR3 with reference TRBV7-3 and TRBJ2-7 gives the whole variable domain GAGVSQTPSNKVTEKGKYVELRCDPISGHTALYWYRQSLGQGPEFLIYFQGTGAADDSGLPNDRFFAVRPEGSVSTLKIQRTERGDSAVYLCASSQGLGEQYFGPGTRLTVT.